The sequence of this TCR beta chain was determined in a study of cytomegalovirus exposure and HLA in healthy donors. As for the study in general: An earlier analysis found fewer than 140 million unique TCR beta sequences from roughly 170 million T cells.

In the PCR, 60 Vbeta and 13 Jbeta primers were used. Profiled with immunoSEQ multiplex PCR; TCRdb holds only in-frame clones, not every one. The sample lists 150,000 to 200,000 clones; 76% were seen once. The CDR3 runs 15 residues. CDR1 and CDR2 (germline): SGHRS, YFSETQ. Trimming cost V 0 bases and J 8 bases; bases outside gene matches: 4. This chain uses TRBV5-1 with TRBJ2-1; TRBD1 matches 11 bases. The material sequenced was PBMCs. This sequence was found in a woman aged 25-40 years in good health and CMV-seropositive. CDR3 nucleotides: TGCGCCAGCAGCTTGGAGGGGACAGGGGGATATGAGCAGTTCTTC. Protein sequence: CASSLEGTGGYEQFF.